The clone carrying this T cell receptor (beta chain) was observed a handful of times. Its cognate antigen is unknown. Sample time point: week 47, end of study. It was 300 ug of mutant IDH1 20-mer peptide that made up each vaccine dose, given with topical imiquimod. There were eight vaccinations for patients, given in weeks 1, 3, 5, 7, 11, 15, 19 and 23. Donor diagnoses consisted of new WHO grade 3 or 4 IDH1-mutant, ATRX-lost astrocytomas. TCRdb's copy holds only in-frame clones and misses some; the assay was immunoSEQ multiplex PCR. The sample lists around 84,000 clones; approximately 80% were seen once. Trimming took off 2 bases at V and 9 bases at J, with 14 bases between the two ends. The CDR3 runs 14 residues. Germline CDR1 MRHNA, CDR2 SNTAGT. The record originates from a study of a mutant IDH1 vaccine in newly diagnosed glioma. As for the study in general: Earlier therapy was either radiotherapy, temozolomide, or both, and most got both.

Sequenced material: PBMCs, taken from a glioma patient whose treatment included an IDH1 peptide vaccine. This sequence joins TRBV6-4 and TRBJ1-5; maybe TRBD1 (6 bases). The receptor was derived from a man aged 35 to 55 with glioma. The CDR3 DNA follows: TGTGCCAGCAGTGACGGTTTCGGGACAACGCCCCAGCATTTT. Protein sequence: CASSDGFGTTPQHF.